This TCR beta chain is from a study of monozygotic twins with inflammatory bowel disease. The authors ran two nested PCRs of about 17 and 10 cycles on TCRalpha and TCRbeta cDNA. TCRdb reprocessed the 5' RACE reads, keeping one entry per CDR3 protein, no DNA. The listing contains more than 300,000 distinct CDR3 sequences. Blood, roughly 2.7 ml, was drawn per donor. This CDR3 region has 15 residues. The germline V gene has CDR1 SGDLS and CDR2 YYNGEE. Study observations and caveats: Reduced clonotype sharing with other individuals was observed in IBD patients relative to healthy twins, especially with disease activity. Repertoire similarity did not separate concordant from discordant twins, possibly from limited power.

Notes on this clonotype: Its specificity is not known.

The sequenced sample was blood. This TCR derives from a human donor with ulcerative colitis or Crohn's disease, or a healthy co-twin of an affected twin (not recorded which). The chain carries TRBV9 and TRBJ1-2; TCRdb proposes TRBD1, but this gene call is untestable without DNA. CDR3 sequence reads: CASSDRDPRGYGYTF.